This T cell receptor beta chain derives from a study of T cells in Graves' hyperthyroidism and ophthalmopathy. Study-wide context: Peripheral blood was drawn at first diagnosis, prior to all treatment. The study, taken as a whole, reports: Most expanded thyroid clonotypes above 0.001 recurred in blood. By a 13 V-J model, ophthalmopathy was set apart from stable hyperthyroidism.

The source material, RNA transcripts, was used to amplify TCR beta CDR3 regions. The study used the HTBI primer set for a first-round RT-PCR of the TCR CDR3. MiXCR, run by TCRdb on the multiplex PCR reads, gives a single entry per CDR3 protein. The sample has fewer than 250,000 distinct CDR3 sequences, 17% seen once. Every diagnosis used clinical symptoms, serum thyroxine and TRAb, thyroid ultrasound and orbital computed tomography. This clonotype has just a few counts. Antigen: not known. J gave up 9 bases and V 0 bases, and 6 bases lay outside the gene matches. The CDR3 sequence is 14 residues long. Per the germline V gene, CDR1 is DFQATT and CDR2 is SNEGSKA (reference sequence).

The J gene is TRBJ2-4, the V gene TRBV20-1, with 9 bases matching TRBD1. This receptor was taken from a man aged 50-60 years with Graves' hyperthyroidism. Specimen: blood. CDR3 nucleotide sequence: TGCAGTGCTAGAGAAGGGACAGGGATAAGCATTCAGTACTTC. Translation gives CSAREGTGISIQYF.